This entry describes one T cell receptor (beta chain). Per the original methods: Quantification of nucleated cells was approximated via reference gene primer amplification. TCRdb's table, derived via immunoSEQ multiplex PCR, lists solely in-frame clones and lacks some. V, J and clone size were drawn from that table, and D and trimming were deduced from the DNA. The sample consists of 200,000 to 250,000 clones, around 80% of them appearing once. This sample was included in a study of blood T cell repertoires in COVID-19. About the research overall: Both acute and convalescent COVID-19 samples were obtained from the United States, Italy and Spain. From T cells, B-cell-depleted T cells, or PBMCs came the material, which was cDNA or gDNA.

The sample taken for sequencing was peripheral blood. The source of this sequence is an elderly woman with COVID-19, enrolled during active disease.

CDR3 nucleotide sequence: TGTGCCACCAGTGGTCCCCTAGCGGGAGGGCCCTCGGATGAGCAGTTCTTC. Its translation: CATSGPLAGGPSDEQFF. The chain has TRBV24-1 and TRBJ2-1; TRBD2 matches 12 bases. The V segment lost 5 bases and the J segment 8 bases; nucleotides outside the gene matches: 12. The germline V gene encodes CDR1 KGHDR and CDR2 SFDVKD. There are 17 residues in the CDR3.